The sequence of this T cell receptor beta chain was determined in a study of blood T cell repertoires in COVID-19. Turning to the study itself: COVID-19 samples collected from the United States, Italy and Spain covered acute and convalescent phases. The cDNA or gDNA used as material had been derived from T cells, B-cell-depleted T cells, or PBMCs.

Germline values: CDR1 SGHDT, CDR2 YYEEEE. CDR3 length: 13 amino acids. With 3 bases removed from V and 5 bases from J, the gap between germline ends came to 8 bases. Participant-given clinical history determined each cohort assignment. Sequencing used immunoSEQ multiplex PCR; TCRdb keeps in-frame clones, though not all of them. Altogether some 170,000 clones are present, 65% to 85% being singletons, with the ten largest covering about 6%. The chain uses TRBV5-6 and TRBJ2-2; no clear D. The TCR comes from a man aged 35-49 years who had recovered from COVID-19. Sequencing input: PBMCs or T cells enriched from blood (not recorded which). CDR3 protein: CASSSLGTGELFF. The CDR3 coding sequence is TGTGCCAGCAGCTCCCTAGGAACCGGGGAGCTGTTTTTT.